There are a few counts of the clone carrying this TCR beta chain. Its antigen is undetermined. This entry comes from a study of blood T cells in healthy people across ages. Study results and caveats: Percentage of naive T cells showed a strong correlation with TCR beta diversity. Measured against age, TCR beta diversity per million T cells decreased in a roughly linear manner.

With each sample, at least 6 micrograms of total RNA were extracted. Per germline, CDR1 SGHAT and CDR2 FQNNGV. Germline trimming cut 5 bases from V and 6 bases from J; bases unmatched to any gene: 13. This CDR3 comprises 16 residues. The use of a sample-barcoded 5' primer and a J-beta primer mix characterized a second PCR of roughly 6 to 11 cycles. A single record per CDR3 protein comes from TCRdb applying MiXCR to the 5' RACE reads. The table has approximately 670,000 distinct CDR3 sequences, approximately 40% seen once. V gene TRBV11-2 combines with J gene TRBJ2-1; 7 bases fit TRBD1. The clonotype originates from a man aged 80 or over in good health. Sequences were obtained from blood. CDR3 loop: CASSPLRDRAPNEQFF. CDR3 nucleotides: TGTGCCAGCAGCCCCCTCCGAGACAGGGCGCCCAATGAGCAGTTCTTC.